Each of the 10 T cell receptor beta chains below was sequenced from the same sample in a study of CD8+CD57+ T cells in acquired aplastic anemia. Genomic DNA was employed as the template in profiling TCR beta VDJ and CDR3. TCRdb reprocessed the reads via MiXCR and lists one record per CDR3 protein. Among approximately 200,000 distinct CDR3 sequences, under 50% were seen once, and the ten largest hold 20%. Patients chosen for sequencing had shown CD8+CD57+ cell expansion by flow cytometry. The specimen was sorted CD4+, CD8+, or CD8+CD57+ T cells (not recorded which) from PBMCs. These receptor sequences come from a human donor with aplastic anemia.

This clonotype was seen ten or more times. V is TRBV2 and J is TRBJ1-2; D might be TRBD1 (5 bases). Germline V gene data show CDR1 as SNHLY and CDR2 as FYNNEI. V shed 8 bases and J shed 2 bases, with 12 bases lying between them. The CDR3 has 13 amino acids. This CDR3 reads CASGADTNYGYTF. Here the CDR3 DNA reads TGTGCCAGCGGGGCGGACACAAACTATGGCTACACCTTC.

Only a few counts were recorded for this clonotype. A read error is possible here, since a much larger clone lies one base away. CDR3 sequence reads: CASSLDSGSPHHF. DNA of the CDR3: TGTGCCAGCAGCTTAGATTCGGGTTCACCCCACCACTTT. The chain links TRBV5-1 to TRBJ1-6, with unresolved D. The CDR3 has 13 amino acids. Germline V gene lookup returns CDR1 SGHRS and CDR2 YFSETQ.

The V and J genes are TRBV7-3 and TRBJ2-1, with 16 positions matching TRBD2. V lost 2 bases and J lost 4; bases outside the gene matches: 5. Germline CDR1 is SGHTA and CDR2 is FQGTGA. The CDR3 runs to 18 residues. The CDR3 spells CASSLDGTSGGVYNEQFF. CDR3 nucleotides: TGTGCCAGCAGCTTAGATGGGACTAGCGGGGGGGTTTACAATGAGCAGTTCTTC.

Details on this clonotype: With a much larger clone just one base away, this may be a read error. The J gene is TRBJ2-1, the V gene TRBV7-9; TRBD1 or TRBD2 may be the D gene (5 bases each). Germline V gene data show CDR1 as SEHNR and CDR2 as FQNEAQ (reference sequence). This CDR3 has 15 amino acids. CDR3 DNA: TGTGCCAGCAGCGTAGCCGGGACCCCGGGGAATGAGCAGTCCTTC. Its protein product is CASSVAGTPGNEQSF.

V is TRBV10-3 and J is TRBJ2-7; 10 bases align to TRBD1. The germline gives CDR1 ENHRY, CDR2 SYGVKD. The CDR3 spans 14 residues. With 8 bases clipped from V and 1 base from J, the junction kept 5 bases outside the gene matches. The CDR3 DNA reads TGTGCCATCGGGGGGGACAGGGGATCCTACGAGCAGTACTTC. This encodes CAIGGDRGSYEQYF.

The chain recombines TRBV19 with TRBJ1-2; D not certain. The CDR3 runs to 13 residues. Looked up from germline, CDR1 is LNHDA and CDR2 is SQIVND (reference sequence). Deletions cut 1 base from V and 7 bases from J, with 10 bases between. CDR3 sequence: CASSIVGRVGYTF. The CDR3 DNA reads as TGTGCCAGTAGTATAGTAGGGAGGGTTGGCTACACCTTC.

J is TRBJ2-3 and V is TRBV7-2, with 7 bases aligning to TRBD2. V shed 5 bases and J 1 base; nucleotides not matched to a gene: 3. Germline CDR1 SGHTA, CDR2 FQGNSA. CDR3 length: 14 residues. The CDR3 spells CASSPLAGTDTQYF. The DNA of the CDR3 is TGTGCCAGCAGCCCCCTAGCGGGCACAGATACGCAGTATTTT.

V usage is TRBV7-3 and J usage is TRBJ1-3, with D unresolved. The V gene lost 5 bases and the J gene lost 0 bases, with 8 bases spanning the gap. CDR1 is SGHTA, CDR2 FQGTGA, per germline. The CDR3 has 14 amino acids. The CDR3 DNA sequence: TGTGCCAGCAGCGTCTGGGGCTCTGGAAACACCATATATTTT. This codes for CASSVWGSGNTIYF.

In its sample, this clonotype was seen a few times. The chain has TRBV10-3 and TRBJ1-1; the D is unclear. This CDR3 spans 15 amino acids. Germline V lookup: CDR1 ENHRY, CDR2 SYGVKD. V dropped 0 bases and J dropped 7 bases, with 15 bases sitting between them. CDR3: CAISESLRHEREAFF. CDR3 coding DNA: TGTGCCATCAGTGAGTCCCTCCGACACGAGCGTGAAGCTTTCTTT.

The chain uses TRBV7-2 and TRBJ2-2; maybe TRBD2 (7 bases). The CDR3 totals 13 residues. V lost 5 bases and J lost 7, with 11 bases in between. Germline V gives CDR1 SGHTA, CDR2 FQGNSA. The chain's CDR3 is CASSIGGLGELFF. CDR3 in DNA: TGTGCCAGCAGCATCGGGGGGCTCGGGGAGCTGTTTTTT.